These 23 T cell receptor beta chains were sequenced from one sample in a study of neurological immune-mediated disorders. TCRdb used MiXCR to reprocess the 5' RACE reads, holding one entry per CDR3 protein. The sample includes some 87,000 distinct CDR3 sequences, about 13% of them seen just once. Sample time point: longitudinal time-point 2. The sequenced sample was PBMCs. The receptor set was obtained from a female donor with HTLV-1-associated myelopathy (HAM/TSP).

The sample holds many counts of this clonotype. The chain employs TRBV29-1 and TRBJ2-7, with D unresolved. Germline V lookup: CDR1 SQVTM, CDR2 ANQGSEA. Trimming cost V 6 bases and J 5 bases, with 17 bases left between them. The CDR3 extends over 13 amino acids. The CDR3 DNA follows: TGCAGCGTACTATCCGTCTACAGCGACGAGCAGTACTTC. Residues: CSVLSVYSDEQYF.

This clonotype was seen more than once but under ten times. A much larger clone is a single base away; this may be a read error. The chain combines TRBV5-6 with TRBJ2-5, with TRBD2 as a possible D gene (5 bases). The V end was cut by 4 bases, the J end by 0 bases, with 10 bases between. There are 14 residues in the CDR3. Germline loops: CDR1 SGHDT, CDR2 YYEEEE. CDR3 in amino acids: CASSMDLDQETQYF. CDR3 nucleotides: TGTGCCAGCAGCATGGACTTGGACCAAGAGACCCAGTACTTC. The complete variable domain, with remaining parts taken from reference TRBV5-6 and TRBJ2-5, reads DAGVTQSPTHLIKTRGQQVTLRCSPKSGHDTVSWYQQALGQGPQFIFQYYEEEERQRGNFPDRFSGHQFPNYSSELNVNALLLGDSALYLCASSMDLDQETQYFGPGTRLLVL.

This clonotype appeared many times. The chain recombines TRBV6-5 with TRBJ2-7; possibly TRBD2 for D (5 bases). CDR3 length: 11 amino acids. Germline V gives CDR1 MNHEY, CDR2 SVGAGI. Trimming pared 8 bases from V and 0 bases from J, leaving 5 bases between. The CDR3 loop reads CASRDSYEQYF. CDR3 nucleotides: TGTGCCAGCCGGGACTCCTACGAGCAGTACTTC.

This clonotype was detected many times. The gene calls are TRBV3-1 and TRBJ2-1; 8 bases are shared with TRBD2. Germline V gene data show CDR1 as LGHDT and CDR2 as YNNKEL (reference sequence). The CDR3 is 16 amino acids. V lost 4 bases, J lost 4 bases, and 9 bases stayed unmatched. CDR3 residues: CASSPSGTSGYNEQFF. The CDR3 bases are TGTGCCAGCAGCCCTTCCGGGACTAGTGGGTACAATGAGCAGTTCTTC.

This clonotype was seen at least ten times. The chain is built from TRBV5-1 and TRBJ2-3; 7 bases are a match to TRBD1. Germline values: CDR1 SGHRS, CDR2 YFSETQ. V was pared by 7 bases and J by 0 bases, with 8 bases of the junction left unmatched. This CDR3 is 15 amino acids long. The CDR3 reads CASLTGVSSTDTQYF. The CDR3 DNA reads TGCGCCAGCCTTACAGGGGTCTCTAGCACAGATACGCAGTATTTT.

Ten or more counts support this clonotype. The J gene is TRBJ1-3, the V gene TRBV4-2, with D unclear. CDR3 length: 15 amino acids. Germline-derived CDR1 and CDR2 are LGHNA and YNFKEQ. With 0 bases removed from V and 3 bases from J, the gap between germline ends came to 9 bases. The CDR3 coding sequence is TGTGCCAGCAGCCAAGATGCAGTCAGTGGAAACACCATATATTTT. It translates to CASSQDAVSGNTIYF.

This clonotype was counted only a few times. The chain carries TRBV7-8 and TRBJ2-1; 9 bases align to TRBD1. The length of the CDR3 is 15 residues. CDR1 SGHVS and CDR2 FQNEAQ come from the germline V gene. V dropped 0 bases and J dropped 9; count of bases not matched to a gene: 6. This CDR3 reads CASSLAGTGRGEQFF. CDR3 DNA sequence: TGTGCCAGCAGCTTAGCCGGGACAGGGAGAGGTGAGCAGTTCTTC. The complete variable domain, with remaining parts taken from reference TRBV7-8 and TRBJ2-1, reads GAGVSQSPRYKVAKRGQDVALRCDPISGHVSLFWYQQALGQGPEFLTYFQNEAQLDKSGLPSDRFFAERPEGSVSTLKIQRTQQEDSAVYLCASSLAGTGRGEQFFGPGTRLTVL.

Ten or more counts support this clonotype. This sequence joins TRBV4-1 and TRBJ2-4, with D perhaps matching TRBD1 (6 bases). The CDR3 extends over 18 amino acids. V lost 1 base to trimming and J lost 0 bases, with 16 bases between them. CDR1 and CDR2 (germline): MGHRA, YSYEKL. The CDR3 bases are TGCGCCAGCAGCCAAGGTCTCATAGGACAGCTAGCCAAAAACATTCAGTACTTC. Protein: CASSQGLIGQLAKNIQYF.

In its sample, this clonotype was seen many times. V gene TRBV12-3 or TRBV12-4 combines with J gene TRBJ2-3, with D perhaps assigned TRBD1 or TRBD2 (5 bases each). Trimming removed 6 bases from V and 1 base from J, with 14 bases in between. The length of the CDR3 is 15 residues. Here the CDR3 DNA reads TGTGCCAGCAGCCGTTCTAGAGGGGGCACAGATACGCAGTATTTT. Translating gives CASSRSRGGTDTQYF.

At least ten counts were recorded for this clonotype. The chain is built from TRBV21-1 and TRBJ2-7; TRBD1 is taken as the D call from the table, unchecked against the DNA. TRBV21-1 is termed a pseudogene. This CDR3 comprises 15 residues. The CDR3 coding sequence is TGTGCCAGCAGCGACAGGGAGGCAGCTTACTACGAGCAGTACTTC. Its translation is CASSDREAAYYEQYF.

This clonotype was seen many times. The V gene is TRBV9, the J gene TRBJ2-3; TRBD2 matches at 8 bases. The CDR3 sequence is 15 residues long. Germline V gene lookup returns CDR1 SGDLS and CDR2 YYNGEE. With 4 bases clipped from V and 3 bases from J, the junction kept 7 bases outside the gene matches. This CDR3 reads CASSWAGGLTDTQYF. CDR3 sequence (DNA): TGTGCCAGCAGCTGGGCGGGGGGCTTAACAGATACGCAGTATTTT.

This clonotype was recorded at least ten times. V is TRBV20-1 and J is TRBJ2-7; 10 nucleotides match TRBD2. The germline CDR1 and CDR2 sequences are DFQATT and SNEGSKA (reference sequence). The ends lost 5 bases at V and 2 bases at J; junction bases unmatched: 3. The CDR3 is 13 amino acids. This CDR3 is CSAASGGTYEQYF. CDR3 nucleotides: TGCAGTGCTGCTAGCGGGGGCACCTACGAGCAGTACTTC.

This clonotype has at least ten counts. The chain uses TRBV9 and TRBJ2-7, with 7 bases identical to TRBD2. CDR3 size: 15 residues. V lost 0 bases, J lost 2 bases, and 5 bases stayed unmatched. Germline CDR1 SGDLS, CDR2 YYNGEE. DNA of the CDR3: TGTGCCAGCAGCGTAGCTACCGGGGGGACCTACGAGCAGTACTTC. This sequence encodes CASSVATGGTYEQYF.

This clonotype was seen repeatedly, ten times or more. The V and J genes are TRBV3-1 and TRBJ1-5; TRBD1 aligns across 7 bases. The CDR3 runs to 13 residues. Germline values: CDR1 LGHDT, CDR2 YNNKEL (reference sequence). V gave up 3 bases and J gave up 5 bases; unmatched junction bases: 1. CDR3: CASSHDRDQPQHF. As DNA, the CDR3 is TGTGCCAGCAGCCACGACAGGGATCAGCCCCAGCATTTT.

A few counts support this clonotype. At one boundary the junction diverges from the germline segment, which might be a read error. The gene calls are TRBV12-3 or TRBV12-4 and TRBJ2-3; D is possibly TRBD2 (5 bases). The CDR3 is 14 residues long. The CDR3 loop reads CANSPLGGTDTQYF. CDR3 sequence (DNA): TGTGCCAACAGTCCTCTCGGGGGCACAGATACGCAGTATTTT.

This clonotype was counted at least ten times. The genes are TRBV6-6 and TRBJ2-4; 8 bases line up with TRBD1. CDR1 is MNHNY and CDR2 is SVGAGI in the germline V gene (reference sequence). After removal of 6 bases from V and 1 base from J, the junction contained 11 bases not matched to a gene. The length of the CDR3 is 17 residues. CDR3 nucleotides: TGTGCCAGCAGAGACAGGGGTGGCGGCTGGGCCAAAAACATTCAGTACTTC. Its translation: CASRDRGGGWAKNIQYF.

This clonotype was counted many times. CDR3: CASSVGRAAPLHF. The CDR3 DNA is TGTGCCAGCAGTGTTGGGCGCGCAGCACCCCTCCACTTT. The chain couples TRBV12-3 or TRBV12-4 to TRBJ1-6; D not certain. V was shortened by 5 bases and J by 11 bases, with 13 bases between the two germline ends. This CDR3 has 13 amino acids.

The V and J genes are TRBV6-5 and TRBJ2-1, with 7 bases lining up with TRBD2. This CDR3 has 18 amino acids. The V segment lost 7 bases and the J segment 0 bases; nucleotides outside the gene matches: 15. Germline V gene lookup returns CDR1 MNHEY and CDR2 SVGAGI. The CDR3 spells CASKGKAGGYSSYNEQFF. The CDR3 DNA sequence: TGTGCCAGCAAAGGGAAGGCCGGGGGGTACAGCTCCTACAATGAGCAGTTCTTC.

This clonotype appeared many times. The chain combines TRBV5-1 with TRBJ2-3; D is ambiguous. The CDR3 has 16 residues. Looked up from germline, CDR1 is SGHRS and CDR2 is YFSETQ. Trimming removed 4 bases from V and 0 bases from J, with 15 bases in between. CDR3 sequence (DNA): TGCGCCAGCAGCCTAGGAAAAGCTACTAGCACAGATACGCAGTATTTT. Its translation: CASSLGKATSTDTQYF.

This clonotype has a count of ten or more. The CDR3 sequence is CASSPPGTLYEQYF. The CDR3 DNA sequence: TGTGCCAGCTCACCACCTGGGACACTGTACGAGCAGTACTTC. The chain has TRBV18 and TRBJ2-7; a weak D match, TRBD1 (6 bases). The CDR3 covers 14 residues. Trimming removed 0 bases from V and 4 bases from J, with 10 bases in between. Germline loops: CDR1 KGHSH, CDR2 LQKENI.

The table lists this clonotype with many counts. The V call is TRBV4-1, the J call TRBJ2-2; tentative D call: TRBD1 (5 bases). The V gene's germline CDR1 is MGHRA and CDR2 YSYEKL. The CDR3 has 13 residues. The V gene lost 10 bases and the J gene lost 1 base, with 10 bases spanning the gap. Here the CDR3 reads CATMQGNTGELFF. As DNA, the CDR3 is TGCGCCACCATGCAGGGGAACACCGGGGAGCTGTTTTTT.

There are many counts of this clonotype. The CDR3 coding sequence is TGCGCCAGCAGTGAGGGACTGGCCCCGGATACGCAGTATTTT. It codes for CASSEGLAPDTQYF. V usage is TRBV10-1 and J usage is TRBJ2-3; D possibly corresponds to TRBD2 (5 bases). The CDR3 contains 14 residues. V shed 2 bases and J shed 6 bases, with 12 bases lying between them. CDR1 is WNHNN and CDR2 is SYGVQD in the germline V gene (reference sequence).

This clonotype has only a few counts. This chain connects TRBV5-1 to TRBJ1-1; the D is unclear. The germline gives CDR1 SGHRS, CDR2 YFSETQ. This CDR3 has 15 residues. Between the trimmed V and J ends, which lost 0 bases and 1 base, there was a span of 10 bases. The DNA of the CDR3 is TGCGCCAGCAGCTTGGCCCGCGGGCCGAACACTGAAGCTTTCTTT. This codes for CASSLARGPNTEAFF.